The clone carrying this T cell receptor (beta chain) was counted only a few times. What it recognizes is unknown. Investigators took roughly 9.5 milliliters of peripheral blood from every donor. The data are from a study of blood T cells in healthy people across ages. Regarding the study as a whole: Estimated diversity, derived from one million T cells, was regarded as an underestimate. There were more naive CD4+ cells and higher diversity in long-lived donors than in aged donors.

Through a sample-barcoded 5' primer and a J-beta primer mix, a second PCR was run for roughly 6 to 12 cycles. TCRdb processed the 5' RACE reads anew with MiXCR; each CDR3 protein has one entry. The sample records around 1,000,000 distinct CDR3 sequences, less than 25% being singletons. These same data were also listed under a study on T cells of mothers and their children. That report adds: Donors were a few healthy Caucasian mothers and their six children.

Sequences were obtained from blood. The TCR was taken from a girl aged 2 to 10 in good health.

In DNA form, the CDR3 reads TGTGCCACCAGTGATTTTGGCGGCACCTACGAGCAGTACTTC. As protein: CATSDFGGTYEQYF. The rearrangement links TRBV24-1 to TRBJ2-7; D unclear. V lost 1 base and J lost 2, with 8 bases in between. CDR3 length: 14 residues. Germline V gene sequence: CDR1 KGHDR, CDR2 SFDVKD.